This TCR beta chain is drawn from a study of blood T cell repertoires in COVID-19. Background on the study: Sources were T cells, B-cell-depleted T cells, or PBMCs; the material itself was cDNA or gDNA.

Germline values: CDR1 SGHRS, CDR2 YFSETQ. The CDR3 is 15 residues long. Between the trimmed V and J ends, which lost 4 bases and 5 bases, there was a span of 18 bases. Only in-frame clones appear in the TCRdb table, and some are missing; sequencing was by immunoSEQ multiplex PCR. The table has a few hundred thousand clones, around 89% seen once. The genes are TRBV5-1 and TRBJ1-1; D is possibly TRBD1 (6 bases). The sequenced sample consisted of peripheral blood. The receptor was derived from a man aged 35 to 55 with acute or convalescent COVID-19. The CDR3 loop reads CASSPLQGGGTEAFF. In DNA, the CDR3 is TGCGCCAGCAGCCCGCTCCAAGGGGGAGGGACTGAAGCTTTCTTT.